The present T cell receptor (beta chain) was sequenced within a study of blood T cell repertoires in COVID-19. Study-level information: COVID-19 samples from acute and convalescent phases originated in the United States, Italy and Spain. PBMCs, B-cell-depleted T cells, or T cells provided the cDNA or gDNA that made up the material.

Trimming shortened V by 4 bases and J by 0 bases, and 9 bases separated the two germline ends. From germline, CDR1 is SEHNR and CDR2 FQNEAQ (reference sequence). This CDR3 spans 15 amino acids. Original processing methods: Estimation of nucleated cell counts was performed using reference gene primer amplification. Measured with immunoSEQ multiplex PCR; TCRdb has only the in-frame clones, and not every one. V and J calls and clone size come straight from that table; D and trimming were deduced from the DNA. Of about 240,000 clones listed, roughly 87% are singletons. The receptor was isolated from a man aged 60-69 years who had recovered from COVID-19. V usage is TRBV7-9 and J usage is TRBJ1-4; no clear D. Specimen: peripheral blood. Here the CDR3 DNA reads TGTGCCAGCAGCTCCCCAGATGCAACTAATGAAAAACTGTTTTTT. This codes for CASSSPDATNEKLFF.